These 15 T cell receptor beta chains were sequenced from one sample in a study of blood T cells in healthy people across ages. A second roughly 7 to 11 cycle PCR used barcoded and J-beta primers. Using its own MiXCR run on the 5' RACE reads, TCRdb lists one record per CDR3 protein. Among 750,000 or so distinct CDR3 sequences listed, 20% to 25% were seen once. Separately, the same data were catalogued under a study of T cells of mothers and their children.

Material: blood. All receptors derive from a boy younger than 18 in good health.

This chain links TRBV28 with TRBJ2-7, with a tentative D call TRBD2 (6 bases). The CDR3 consists of 15 residues. V lost 7 bases and J 0 bases, leaving 16 bases between the germline ends. Germline V lookup: CDR1 MDHEN, CDR2 SYDVKM. CDR3 in DNA: TGTGCCAGCACCGTACAGCGGGTTAGCTCCTACGAGCAGTACTTC. The encoded protein is CASTVQRVSSYEQYF.

Ten or more counts support this clonotype. The J gene is TRBJ1-4, the V gene TRBV5-6; 9 bases align to TRBD1. This CDR3 contains 16 residues. The ends lost 3 bases at V and 3 bases at J; junction bases unmatched: 6. Looked up from germline, CDR1 is SGHDT and CDR2 is YYEEEE. The CDR3 region has the DNA TGTGCCAGCAGCTCCCCTAGACAGGGGGCTAATGAAAAACTGTTTTTT. This encodes CASSSPRQGANEKLFF.

The chain has TRBV29-1 and TRBJ2-1, with 10 nucleotides matching TRBD2. Unmatched junction bases numbered 5, after V lost 5 bases and J lost 1 base. Germline V lookup: CDR1 SQVTM, CDR2 ANQGSEA. This CDR3 contains 15 residues. CDR3 DNA: TGCAGCGTTCCTCATAGCGGGGGGTCCTACAATGAGCAGTTCTTC. Translated: CSVPHSGGSYNEQFF.

This chain connects TRBV10-2 to TRBJ2-7; possible D gene TRBD1, 7 bases. Germline-derived CDR1 and CDR2 are WSHSY and SAAADI. This CDR3 has 15 amino acids. V lost 2 bases, J lost 5 bases, and 16 bases lay in between. The CDR3 coding sequence is TGCGCCAGCAGTGAGCGTGCGGGACAGCGCAACGAGCAGTACTTC. Its translation is CASSERAGQRNEQYF.

This clonotype was counted a few times. The rearrangement uses TRBV7-2 and TRBJ2-4; no definite D call. CDR1 and CDR2 (germline): SGHTA, FQGNSA. Trimming stripped 4 bases from V and 0 bases from J, with 10 bases between. CDR3 length: 15 residues. The CDR3 bases are TGTGCCAGCAGCTCAATAAGCCTAGCCAAAAACATTCAGTACTTC. Translated: CASSSISLAKNIQYF. The full variable domain, in which reference TRBV7-2 and TRBJ2-4 provide the parts outside the CDR3, is GAGVSQSPSNKVTEKGKDVELRCDPISGHTALYWYRQSLGQGLEFLIYFQGNSAPDKSGLPSDRFSAERTGGSVSTLTIQRTQQEDSAVYLCASSSISLAKNIQYFGAGTRLSVL.

This clonotype was counted a few times. The chain links TRBV29-1 to TRBJ1-2; 9 bases fit TRBD1. CDR1 SQVTM and CDR2 ANQGSEA come from the germline V gene. The CDR3 contains 12 residues. The junction had 7 bases not matched to a gene; V was cut back by 6 bases and J by 8 bases. The CDR3 bases are TGCAGCGTAGTCCGGGACAGGGAAGGCTACACCTTC. Translated, it gives CSVVRDREGYTF.

The J gene is TRBJ2-2, the V gene TRBV9; 7 bases are a match to TRBD2. This CDR3 contains 16 residues. Trimming cost V 0 bases and J 1 base; bases outside gene matches: 3. CDR1 SGDLS and CDR2 YYNGEE come from the germline V gene. This CDR3 is CASSVGASGNTGELFF. CDR3 coding DNA: TGTGCCAGCAGCGTAGGGGCTAGCGGGAACACCGGGGAGCTGTTTTTT.

The V and J genes are TRBV12-3 or TRBV12-4 and TRBJ2-3, with a weak D call TRBD2 (5 bases). Trimming took off 6 bases at V and 0 bases at J, with 10 bases between the two ends. CDR3 size: 14 residues. Here the CDR3 reads CASRPAASTDTQYF. CDR3 sequence (DNA): TGTGCCAGCAGACCAGCGGCTAGCACAGATACGCAGTATTTT.

This clonotype was seen a few times. V gene TRBV7-8 combines with J gene TRBJ2-4; the match to TRBD2 covers 8 bases. Germline V gene sequence: CDR1 SGHVS, CDR2 FQNEAQ. The CDR3 has 20 residues. Trimming cost V 2 bases and J 0 bases; bases outside gene matches: 15. CDR3 bases: TGTGCCAGCAGCTTATTCGGGGCTAGCGGGCTCCCTTTAGCCAAAAACATTCAGTACTTC. Amino acids: CASSLFGASGLPLAKNIQYF. Full variable domain (remainder filled in from reference TRBV7-8 and TRBJ2-4): GAGVSQSPRYKVAKRGQDVALRCDPISGHVSLFWYQQALGQGPEFLTYFQNEAQLDKSGLPSDRFFAERPEGSVSTLKIQRTQQEDSAVYLCASSLFGASGLPLAKNIQYFGAGTRLSVL.

This clonotype was observed a handful of times. The chain links TRBV6-6 to TRBJ2-1, with D possibly matching TRBD2 (6 bases). The assigned J gene may be wrong: the sequence end matches TRBJ2-7 better. The CDR3 is 13 amino acids. Germline-derived CDR1 and CDR2 are MNHNY and SVGAGI (reference sequence). Here the CDR3 reads CASSWGTFYEQYF. CDR3 coding DNA: TGTGCCAGCAGTTGGGGGACTTTCTACGAGCAGTACTTC.

This clonotype was recorded a few times. The rearrangement links TRBV2 to TRBJ1-6, with D perhaps TRBD1 (6 bases). V was shortened by 6 bases and J by 7 bases, with 16 bases between the two germline ends. The CDR3 is made up of 15 amino acids. Looked up from germline, CDR1 is SNHLY and CDR2 is FYNNEI. The chain's CDR3 is CASRPEQGGNSPLHF. CDR3 DNA sequence: TGTGCCAGCAGACCCGAACAGGGAGGGAATTCACCCCTCCACTTT.

The chain recombines TRBV4-1 with TRBJ1-2; D may be TRBD1 (5 bases). The CDR3 extends over 16 amino acids. Germline V lookup: CDR1 MGHRA, CDR2 YSYEKL. With 1 base removed from V and 8 bases from J, the gap between germline ends came to 20 bases. The CDR3 nucleotides read TGCGCCAGCAGCCAAGTCGCAGGGCCACATAGGGGCGGCTACACCTTC. This translates into CASSQVAGPHRGGYTF.

The sample holds a few counts of this clonotype. The chain couples TRBV14 to TRBJ2-5, with D possibly being TRBD1 (6 bases). Judging by the DNA end, TRBJ2-7 fits better; the J call may be wrong. CDR3 size: 14 residues. From germline, CDR1 is SGHDN and CDR2 FVKESK. The CDR3 is CASSLRDNPHEQYF. In DNA form, the CDR3 reads TGTGCCAGCAGCCTCCGGGACAACCCCCACGAGCAGTACTTC.

V and J are TRBV20-1 and TRBJ2-7; D might be TRBD1 (5 bases). Germline lookup yields CDR1 DFQATT and CDR2 SNEGSKA (reference sequence). Trimming shortened V by 0 bases and J by 7 bases, and 7 bases separated the two germline ends. This CDR3 has 11 residues. The CDR3 region has the DNA TGCAGTGCTAGAGAAGGGGCAGAGCAGTACTTC. It is translated as CSAREGAEQYF.

This clonotype was observed a handful of times. This rearrangement joins TRBV2 to TRBJ1-2, with 9 bases lining up with TRBD1. The germline CDR1 and CDR2 sequences are SNHLY and FYNNEI. V lost 9 bases, J lost 5 bases, and 4 bases stayed unmatched. CDR3 length: 12 amino acids. CDR3 residues: CARPTGGYGYTF. CDR3 bases: TGTGCCAGACCGACAGGGGGATATGGCTACACCTTC.